This is a list of T cell receptor beta chains from one sample in a study of blood T cells in healthy people across ages. One entry per CDR3 protein results from TCRdb running MiXCR on the 5' RACE reads. This sample has approximately 850,000 distinct CDR3 sequences; around 45% occur once, and the top ten carry approximately 20%. The source material was blood. The receptor set was obtained from a man between 60 and 75 years old in good health. The CDR3 runs from the conserved cysteine through the conserved F or W. The D gene is left open where the match is weak. The size entry is marked missing in some rows and otherwise reads once, few, many or a size class.

CDR3nt	CDR3aa	v_gene	j_gene	d_gene	abundance
TGCGCCAGCAGCTTGGGAGCAACGGTGGGAACAGATACGCAGTATTTT	CASSLGATVGTDTQYF	TRBV5-1	TRBJ2-3	-	few
TGTGCCTGGAGCGGGCAGGCGGGCTATGGCTACACCTTC	CAWSGQAGYGYTF	TRBV30	TRBJ1-2	-	-
TGCAGTGCCAAATCCCCAACGGGCACAGATACGCAGTATTTT	CSAKSPTGTDTQYF	TRBV20-1	TRBJ2-3	-	-
TGCAGCGTTGTAGTATTGGGGGGCCTAACCAAAAACATTCAGTACTTC	CSVVVLGGLTKNIQYF	TRBV29-1	TRBJ2-4	-	many
TGCAGTCGACTAGCGGGGAATGAGCAGTTCTTC	CSRLAGNEQFF	TRBV20-1	TRBJ2-1	TRBD2	few
TGTGCCAGCACCTCTCGGGCGGGCACAGATACGCAGTATTTT	CASTSRAGTDTQYF	TRBV12-3/TRBV12-4	TRBJ2-3	-	many
TGCAGCGGGGGGTTAGCGGGGGTCTACAATGAGCAGTTCTTC	CSGGLAGVYNEQFF	TRBV29-1	TRBJ2-1	TRBD2	-
TGTGCCAGCAGCCGCCGGGATACCGAAAAACTGTTTTTT	CASSRRDTEKLFF	TRBV3-1	TRBJ1-4	-	few
TGTGCCAGCAGTTACGACCCTAAGACGAATACGCAGTATTTT	CASSYDPKTNTQYF	TRBV6-2/TRBV6-3	TRBJ2-3	-	many
TGTGCCAGCGAACCGGGACAGTACTACGAGCAGTACTTC	CASEPGQYYEQYF	TRBV6-2/TRBV6-3	TRBJ2-7	TRBD1	few
TGTGCCAGCAGTCCCCTCTCGGACTATGGCTACACCTTC	CASSPLSDYGYTF	TRBV12-3/TRBV12-4	TRBJ1-2	-	-
TGTGCCAGCAGCTTTGGGGGGGAAAAACTGTTTTTT	CASSFGGEKLFF	TRBV7-2	TRBJ1-4	-	-
TGTGCCAGCAGTACGGACAGGGCCGCTGGAAACACCATATATTTT	CASSTDRAAGNTIYF	TRBV2	TRBJ1-3	TRBD1	-
TGTGCCAGCAGCCTGCAGGGGGCATCTGGGGCCAACGTCCTGACTTTC	CASSLQGASGANVLTF	TRBV14	TRBJ2-6	TRBD1	-
TGTGCCAGCAGGACAGGGGGTCGGACCGGGGAGCTGTTTTTT	CASRTGGRTGELFF	TRBV28	TRBJ2-2	TRBD1	-
TGTGCCAGCAGTTTCTCCAGAGTTTCCTATGGCTACACCTTC	CASSFSRVSYGYTF	TRBV27	TRBJ1-2	-	-
TGTGCCAGCAGCCAACCCGGGGGATTGGGCACTGAAGCTTTCTTT	CASSQPGGLGTEAFF	TRBV3-1	TRBJ1-1	-	-
TGTGCCTGGGTCCTCGACAGGGTGGGAGGCTACACCTTC	CAWVLDRVGGYTF	TRBV30	TRBJ1-2	TRBD1	few
TGTGCCAGCAGTTACTCGGGGTGGGGGACTAGGTACGGCAATGAGCAGTACTTC	CASSYSGWGTRYGNEQYF	TRBV6-5	TRBJ2-5	TRBD2	-